The rows below give T cell receptor beta chains drawn from one sample of a study of T cells in Graves' hyperthyroidism and ophthalmopathy. TCRdb re-derived calls from the multiplex PCR reads in MiXCR, one entry per CDR3 protein. The table lists under 130,000 distinct CDR3 sequences, 45% to 50% of them singletons. The material sequenced was blood. All receptors come from a man aged 35 to 55 with Graves' hyperthyroidism. Both conserved end residues are part of each CDR3. Expanded clones get a size class; other rows say once, few or many, or leave the size out.

CDR3aa: CASSLDSGVNTEAFF
abundance: many
j_gene: TRBJ1-1
v_gene: TRBV11-3

CDR3aa: CASSRDSGRNLETQYF
abundance: many
j_gene: TRBJ2-5
v_gene: TRBV7-2

CDR3aa: CATSSLGGSGANVLTF
abundance: few
j_gene: TRBJ2-6
v_gene: TRBV15

CDR3aa: CATSRVGGNVLTF
abundance: .
j_gene: TRBJ2-6
v_gene: TRBV15

CDR3aa: CASSLVREVAEETQYF
abundance: many
j_gene: TRBJ2-5
v_gene: TRBV7-2

CDR3aa: CASNGQGAGGYTF
abundance: medium-sized
j_gene: TRBJ1-2
v_gene: TRBV25-1

CDR3aa: CAGSQRIGQGIQPQHF
abundance: once
j_gene: TRBJ1-5
v_gene: TRBV3-1

CDR3aa: CASSRDSTDTQYF
abundance: .
j_gene: TRBJ2-3
v_gene: TRBV7-7

CDR3aa: CASSLVGTPNEKLFF
abundance: .
j_gene: TRBJ1-4
v_gene: TRBV11-2

CDR3aa: CASSWGGPAYEQCF
abundance: .
j_gene: TRBJ2-7
v_gene: TRBV7-9

CDR3aa: CASSLPRGLITDTQYF
abundance: few
j_gene: TRBJ2-3
v_gene: TRBV28

CDR3aa: CASTPQGTRNQPQHF
abundance: .
j_gene: TRBJ1-5
v_gene: TRBV2

CDR3aa: CATSRAYRGTNTEAFF
abundance: many
j_gene: TRBJ1-1
v_gene: TRBV15

CDR3aa: CASSLRTGASSYEQYF
abundance: many
j_gene: TRBJ2-7
v_gene: TRBV4-1

CDR3aa: CATSRDYGGVEEQYF
abundance: .
j_gene: TRBJ2-7
v_gene: TRBV15

CDR3aa: CASSEDGWGETQYF
abundance: once
j_gene: TRBJ2-5
v_gene: TRBV6-1

CDR3aa: CASRRKGDTEAFF
abundance: many
j_gene: TRBJ1-1
v_gene: TRBV11-2